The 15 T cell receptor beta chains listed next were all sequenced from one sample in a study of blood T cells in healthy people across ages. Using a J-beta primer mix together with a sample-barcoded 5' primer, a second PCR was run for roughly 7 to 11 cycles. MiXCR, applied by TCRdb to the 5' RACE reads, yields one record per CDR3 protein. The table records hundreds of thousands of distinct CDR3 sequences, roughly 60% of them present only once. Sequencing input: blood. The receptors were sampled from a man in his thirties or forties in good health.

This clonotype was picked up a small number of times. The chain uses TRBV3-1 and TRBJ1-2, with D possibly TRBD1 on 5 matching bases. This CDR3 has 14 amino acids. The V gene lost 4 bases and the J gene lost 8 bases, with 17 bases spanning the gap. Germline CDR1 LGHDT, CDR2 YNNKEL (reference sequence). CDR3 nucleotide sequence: TGTGCCAGCAGCCTGCAAAGCGGGGCGACGGGCTACACCTTC. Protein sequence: CASSLQSGATGYTF.

The CDR3 is CASSLIRGGYGYTF. Written as DNA, the CDR3 is TGTGCCAGCAGCTTAATTCGGGGCGGCTATGGCTACACCTTC. The chain combines TRBV7-8 with TRBJ1-2; D perhaps matches TRBD1 (5 bases). Germline lookup yields CDR1 SGHVS and CDR2 FQNEAQ. The CDR3 runs 14 residues. V shed 2 bases and J shed 4 bases, with 11 bases lying between them. The full variable domain, rest sourced from reference TRBV7-8 and TRBJ1-2, is GAGVSQSPRYKVAKRGQDVALRCDPISGHVSLFWYQQALGQGPEFLTYFQNEAQLDKSGLPSDRFFAERPEGSVSTLKIQRTQQEDSAVYLCASSLIRGGYGYTFGSGTRLTVV.

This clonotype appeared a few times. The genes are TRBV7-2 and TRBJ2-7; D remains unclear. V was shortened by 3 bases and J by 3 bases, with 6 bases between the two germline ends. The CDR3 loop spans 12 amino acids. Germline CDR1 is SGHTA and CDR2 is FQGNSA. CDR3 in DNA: TGTGCCAGCAGCTTTTTCGGCTACGAGCAGTACTTC. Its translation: CASSFFGYEQYF.

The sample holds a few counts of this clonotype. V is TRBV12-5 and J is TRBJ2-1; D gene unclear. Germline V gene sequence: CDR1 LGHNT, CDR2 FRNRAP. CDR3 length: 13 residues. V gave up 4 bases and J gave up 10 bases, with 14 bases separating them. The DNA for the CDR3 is TGTGCTAGTGGTTCCCACCTCAGAGACGAGCAGTTCTTC. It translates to CASGSHLRDEQFF.

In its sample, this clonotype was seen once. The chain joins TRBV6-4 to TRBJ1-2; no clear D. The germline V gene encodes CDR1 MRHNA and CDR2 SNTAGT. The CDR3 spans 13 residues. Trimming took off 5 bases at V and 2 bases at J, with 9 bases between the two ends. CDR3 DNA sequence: TGTGCCAGCAGTATCCAAAGGAACTATGGCTACACCTTC. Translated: CASSIQRNYGYTF.

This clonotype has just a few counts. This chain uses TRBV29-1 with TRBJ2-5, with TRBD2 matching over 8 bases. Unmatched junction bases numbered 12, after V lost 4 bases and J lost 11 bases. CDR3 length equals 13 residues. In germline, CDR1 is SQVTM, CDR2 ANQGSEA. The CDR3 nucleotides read TGCAGCGTTGGGGTTAACGGGAGGGGGGTGCAGTACTTC. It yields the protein CSVGVNGRGVQYF.

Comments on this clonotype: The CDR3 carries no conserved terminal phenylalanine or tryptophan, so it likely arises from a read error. Written as DNA, the CDR3 is TGTGCCAGCAGTCCCACTTACGAGCAGTACTAC. It specifies CASSPTYEQYY. The chain carries TRBV2 and TRBJ2-7, with D uncertain. The V gene's germline CDR1 is SNHLY and CDR2 FYNNEI. Trimming shortened V by 5 bases and J by 4 bases, and 6 bases separated the two germline ends. The CDR3 extends over 11 amino acids.

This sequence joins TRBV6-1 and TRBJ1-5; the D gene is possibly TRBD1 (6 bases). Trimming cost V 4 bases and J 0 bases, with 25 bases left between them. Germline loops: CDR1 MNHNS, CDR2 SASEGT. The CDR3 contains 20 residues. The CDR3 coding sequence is TGTGCCAGCAGTGCTATAAGGGGGTCCCGCTCAGTTTCTAGCAATCAGCCCCAGCATTTT. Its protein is CASSAIRGSRSVSSNQPQHF.

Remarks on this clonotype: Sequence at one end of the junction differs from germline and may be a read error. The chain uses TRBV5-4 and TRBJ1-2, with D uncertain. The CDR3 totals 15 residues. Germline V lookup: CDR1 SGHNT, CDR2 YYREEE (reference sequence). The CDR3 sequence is CASSSMTSGGYGYTF. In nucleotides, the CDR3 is TGTGCCAGCAGCTCCATGACCTCGGGAGGCTATGGTTACACCTTC.

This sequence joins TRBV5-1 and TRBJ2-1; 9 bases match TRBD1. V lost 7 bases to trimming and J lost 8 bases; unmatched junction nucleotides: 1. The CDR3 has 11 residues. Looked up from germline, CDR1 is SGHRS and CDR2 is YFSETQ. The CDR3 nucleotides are TGCGCCAGCGGGACAGGGTATGAGCAGTTCTTC. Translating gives CASGTGYEQFF.

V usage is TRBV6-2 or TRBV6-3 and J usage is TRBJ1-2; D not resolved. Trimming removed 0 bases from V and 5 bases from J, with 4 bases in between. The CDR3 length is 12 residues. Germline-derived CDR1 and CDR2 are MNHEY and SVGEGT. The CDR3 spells CASSYSMYGYTF. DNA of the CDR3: TGTGCCAGCAGTTACTCGATGTATGGCTACACCTTC.

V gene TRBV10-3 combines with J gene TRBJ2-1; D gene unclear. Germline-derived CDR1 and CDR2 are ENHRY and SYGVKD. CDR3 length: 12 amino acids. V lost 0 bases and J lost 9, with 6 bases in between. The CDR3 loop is CAISESSFEQFF. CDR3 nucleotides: TGTGCCATCAGTGAGTCTTCGTTTGAGCAGTTCTTC.

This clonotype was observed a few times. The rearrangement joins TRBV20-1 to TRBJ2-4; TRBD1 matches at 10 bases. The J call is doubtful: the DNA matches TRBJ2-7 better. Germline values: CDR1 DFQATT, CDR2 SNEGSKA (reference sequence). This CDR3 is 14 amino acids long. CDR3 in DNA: TGCAGTGCTCGAACCGGGACAGGGGCTTACGAGCAGTACTTC. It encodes CSARTGTGAYEQYF.

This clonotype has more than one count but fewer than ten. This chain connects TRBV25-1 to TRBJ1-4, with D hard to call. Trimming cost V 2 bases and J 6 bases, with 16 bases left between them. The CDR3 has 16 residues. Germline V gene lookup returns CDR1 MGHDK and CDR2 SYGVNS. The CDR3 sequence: CASSELSVGLDEKLFF. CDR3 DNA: TGTGCCAGCAGTGAACTCTCGGTGGGCCTGGATGAAAAACTGTTTTTT.

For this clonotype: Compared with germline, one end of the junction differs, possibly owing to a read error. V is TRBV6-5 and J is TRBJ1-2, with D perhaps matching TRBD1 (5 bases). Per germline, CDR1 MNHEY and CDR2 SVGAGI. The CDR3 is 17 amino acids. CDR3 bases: TGTGCCAGCAGTTACTCGATCTGGGGGGGTAGAGACAATGGTTACACCTTC. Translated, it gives CASSYSIWGGRDNGYTF.